The clone carrying this T cell receptor (beta chain) was recorded at least ten times. The CDR3 runs 15 residues. CDR1 and CDR2 (germline): MNHEY, SVGEGT. The trim removed 6 bases at V and 2 bases at J, leaving 6 bases unmatched. There were TCR beta CDR3 regions amplified from RNA transcripts. The TCR CDR3 was amplified in a first-round RT-PCR using the HTBI primer set. TCRdb passed the multiplex PCR reads through MiXCR, listing each CDR3 protein once. The sample includes about 480,000 distinct CDR3 sequences, under 15% of them seen just once. These data are taken from a study of T cells in Graves' hyperthyroidism and ophthalmopathy. Recently diagnosed hyperthyroidism of less than 2 months' duration affected patients aged 18 to 65. The authors obtained PBMCs from over 7.5 ml of fresh peripheral blood.

This sequence joins TRBV6-2 or TRBV6-3 and TRBJ2-5, with 10 bases fitting TRBD2. Input material: blood. This clonotype was sampled from a woman aged 18 to 35 with Graves' hyperthyroidism. CDR3 region: CASSLAGAGQETQYF. The CDR3 region has the DNA TGTGCCAGCAGCCTAGCGGGAGCGGGGCAAGAGACCCAGTACTTC.